What follows is one TCR beta chain and its context. In its sample, this clonotype was seen a few times. The specificity of this receptor is unknown. Base qualities are not at hand, and no much larger clone is one base apart. PBMCs were isolated by Ficoll-Paque density gradient centrifugation. Data came from an Illumina NovaSeq 6000. Using 5'RACE with constant-segment primers, TCRalpha and TCRbeta cDNA libraries were constructed, with sample barcodes and unique molecular identifiers added in the process. RNA was extracted from every sample with Trizol reagent. Library amplification was performed in two PCR steps, and a second sample barcode and Illumina TruSeq adapters were introduced in the second step. Sequencing of the libraries was done on an Illumina NovaSeq, producing 2 x 150 bp paired-end reads. Per the source publication's procedure: The reads were demultiplexed and collapsed into UMI-guided consensus sequences using migec v1.2.7. Using mixcr v2.1.11, UMI consensuses were aligned to TRA and TRB V and J templates and then assembled into clonotypes. A clonotype was counted as expanded or contracted only when both edgeR and NoisET called the clonotype significant, with the noise models trained on biological replicates. For edgeR calls, the cutoffs were a false discovery rate-adjusted p below 0.01 and a log2 fold-change threshold of 1. As an exploratory analysis of dynamics, max-normalized trajectories of the 1000 most abundant clonotypes were examined with PCA combined with hierarchical clustering. Each responding clone was given a CD4 or CD8 phenotype based on the CD4+ and CD8+ repertoires, which had been sequenced separately. The raw public reads went through TCRdb reprocessing: fastp at Q25, MiXCR clone calling, in-frame beta chains kept. Identical CDR3 protein sequences are pooled into one entry, listed with their most common genes and DNA. The V and J calls reflect TCRdb's pipeline rather than the authors' work. The sample data list 400,000 or so distinct CDR3 sequences, and 20% of these were observed just once. Around 8.4% of the sample rests with the top ten.

These data belong to a study of T-cell memory formation after mild COVID-19 (dated by TCRdb to about 2021). For the wider study: Most TCR sequence clusters were specific to one of the two donors. T-cell clones expanding and contracting after mild COVID-19 in a couple of donors were tracked by longitudinal TCRalpha and TCRbeta repertoire sequencing. Two young, previously healthy adult volunteers made up the cohort, one male and one female. Here is what the overall study found, with its caveats: Only a couple of mild cases were covered in the study, and larger cohorts including severe cases with pre-infection samples were considered necessary. Contracting CD4+ clones were located mainly in the CM and EM memory subsets, whereas CD8+ clones were found to be enriched in EMRA. Some responding clones were detected in pre-infection memory, which suggested that pre-existing cross-reactive memory T cells had joined the SARS-CoV-2 response. Whether the second-wave clones peaking on day 37 were SARS-CoV-2 specific was not confirmed. Clones that contracted from day 15 to 85 showed balanced CD4/CD8 phenotypes, whereas a second wave of clones that expanded from day 15 to 37 leaned towards CD4+.

V lost 5 bases and J lost 4 bases; the stretch between them is 11 bases long. The germline V gene (reference sequence) yields SEHNR for CDR1 and FQNEAQ for CDR2. Inclusive of the bounding cysteine and phenylalanine, the CDR3 is 13 residues long. CDR3 DNA only is kept here, 39 bases in frame from base 1. Sample: PBMCs or a T cell subset sorted from them (not recorded which). The chain is assembled from TRBV7-9 and TRBJ1-1, with an unclear D gene assignment. The TCR sequence derives from an adult woman who had mild COVID-19 (a few samples of this study predate the infection). The sample titles of this study are shuffled in the database, so cell type and time point are left out; the donor was told from shared clones. The DNA is TGTGCCAGCAGCCCCGAGTGGGGCACTGAAGCTTTCTTT. Protein translation: CASSPEWGTEAFF.